This record looks at one TCR beta chain sequence and its context. This entry comes from a study of blood T cell repertoires in COVID-19. Background on the study: Acute and convalescent COVID-19 specimens originated in the United States, Italy and Spain. Sources were T cells, B-cell-depleted T cells, or PBMCs; the material itself was cDNA or gDNA.

CDR1 and CDR2 (germline): SNHLY, FYNNEI. The CDR3 length is 14 residues. Trimming at V came to 4 bases and at J to 4 bases, leaving 7 bases not matched to a gene. Which cohort a participant joined came from the clinical history participants gave. Under the authors' procedure: The assay estimated nucleated cells by amplifying reference gene primers. Here immunoSEQ multiplex PCR was the method, and the copy in TCRdb shows in-frame clones only, minus some. V, J and clone size reflect that table, while D and trimming were determined from the DNA. The sample has under 300,000 clones; 87% are singletons. The chain has TRBV2 and TRBJ2-7; 7 bases align to TRBD2. What was sequenced was PBMCs or T cells enriched from blood (not recorded which). This clonotype originated in a woman aged 25 to 45 with acute COVID-19. Here the CDR3 reads CASSAWAGGYEQYF. CDR3 in DNA: TGTGCCAGCAGTGCATGGGCCGGGGGGTACGAGCAGTACTTC. The entire variable domain, with the rest obtained from reference TRBV2 and TRBJ2-7, is as follows: EPEVTQTPSHQVTQMGQEVILRCVPISNHLYFYWYRQILGQKVEFLVSFYNNEISEKSEIFDDQFSVERPDGSNFTLKIRSTKLEDSAMYFCASSAWAGGYEQYFGPGTRLTVT.